The 10 T cell receptor beta chains reported below all come from one sample, sequenced in a study. Each CDR3 protein is one row after TCRdb ran MiXCR on the RT-PCR reads. The sample has hundreds of thousands of distinct CDR3 sequences, 12% to 15% seen once. The sequenced sample was memory CD4+ T cells from blood. The receptors originated from a female donor in good health, serving as a healthy control.

The V and J genes are TRBV10-3 and TRBJ2-1, with D possibly being TRBD1 or TRBD2 (7 bases each). V was shortened by 10 bases and J by 14 bases, with 30 bases between the two germline ends. CDR3 length equals 15 residues. From germline, CDR1 is ENHRY and CDR2 SYGVKD. The CDR3 reads CATKRVNTDRAGEFF. The CDR3 DNA sequence: TGTGCCACCAAGAGAGTGAACACAGACAGGGCGGGAGAGTTCTTC.

This clonotype was observed a handful of times. V is TRBV20-1 and J is TRBJ2-4, with D perhaps matching TRBD1 (5 bases). Trimming took 3 bases from V and 15 from J, leaving 24 bases between them. The CDR3 length is 14 residues. Looked up from germline, CDR1 is DFQATT and CDR2 is SNEGSKA (reference sequence). Written as DNA, the CDR3 is TGCAGTGCTAGCCCCTCGGTTCTAGGGGTAACATCGTACTTC. Residues: CSASPSVLGVTSYF.

The chain recombines TRBV5-5 with TRBJ2-7; D possibly corresponds to TRBD1 (7 bases). The CDR3 covers 15 residues. Germline V CDR1 and CDR2: SGHKS, YYEKEE (reference sequence). V was pared by 0 bases and J by 3 bases, with 13 bases between. CDR3 coding DNA: TGTGCCAGCAGCTTGGCCGCAGGGGGAGGCTACGAGCAGTACTTC. This encodes CASSLAAGGGYEQYF. The complete variable domain, with remaining parts taken from reference TRBV5-5 and TRBJ2-7, reads DAGVTQSPTHLIKTRGQQVTLRCSPISGHKSVSWYQQVLGQGPQFIFQYYEKEERGRGNFPDRFSARQFPNYSSELNVNALLLGDSALYLCASSLAAGGGYEQYFGPGTRLTVT.

This clonotype was counted a few times. This CDR3 reads CASSFHQNNEQYF. The CDR3 bases are TGTGCCAGCAGTTTCCACCAGAACAACGAGCAGTACTTC. The V gene is TRBV28, the J gene TRBJ2-7, with no clear D. Germline CDR1 is MDHEN and CDR2 is SYDVKM. V was clipped by 3 bases and J by 5 bases, with 11 bases between them. The CDR3 length is 13 residues. Variable domain in full (rest from reference TRBV28 and TRBJ2-7): DVKVTQSSRYLVKRTGEKVFLECVQDMDHENMFWYRQDPGLGLRLIYFSYDVKMKEKGDIPEGYSVSREKKERFSLILESASTNQTSMYLCASSFHQNNEQYFGPGTRLTVT.

The CDR3 loop is CASSQAPGQGENIQYF. The DNA of the CDR3 is TGCGCCAGCAGCCAAGCCCCGGGACAGGGGGAAAACATTCAGTACTTC. This chain connects TRBV4-3 to TRBJ2-4; 11 bases are shared with TRBD1. V lost 1 base to trimming and J lost 5 bases; unmatched junction nucleotides: 4. The CDR3 contains 16 residues. From germline, CDR1 is LGHNA and CDR2 YSLEER.

A few counts support this clonotype. This rearrangement joins TRBV15 to TRBJ1-3; no reliable D call. The CDR3 runs 13 residues. V dropped 3 bases and J dropped 4 bases, with 7 bases sitting between them. Germline-derived CDR1 and CDR2 are LNHNV and YYDKDF (reference sequence). CDR3: CATSRVPGNTIYF. Here the CDR3 DNA reads TGTGCCACCAGCAGGGTACCAGGAAACACCATATATTTT.

The V gene is TRBV2, the J gene TRBJ2-2; 9 positions match TRBD1. This CDR3 region has 14 residues. Germline loops: CDR1 SNHLY, CDR2 FYNNEI. J lost 7 bases, V lost 7 bases, and 7 bases had no gene match. The CDR3 coding sequence is TGTGCCAGCAACAAGGACAGGGGTCACGGGGAGCTGTTTTTT. Protein: CASNKDRGHGELFF.

In DNA form, the CDR3 reads TGTGCCAGCAGTTTAAATGCGGGTAGGGACGAGCAGTACTTC. It is translated as CASSLNAGRDEQYF. The chain links TRBV27 to TRBJ2-7, with D possibly matching TRBD2 (5 bases). This CDR3 is built from 14 residues. Germline CDR1 MNHEY, CDR2 SMNVEV (reference sequence). Trimming took 2 bases from V and 5 from J, leaving 13 bases between them.

As for this clonotype: At one end, the junction sequence differs from germline, possibly due to a read error. The chain couples TRBV7-9 to TRBJ2-1; a possible D gene is TRBD1 (6 bases). Germline V gene sequence: CDR1 SEHNR, CDR2 FQNEAQ (reference sequence). The CDR3 consists of 16 residues. The CDR3 DNA reads TGTTCCAGCAGCCATCCACAGGGTGAAGTCTACAATGAGCAGTTCTTC. This codes for CSSSHPQGEVYNEQFF.

The sample holds a few counts of this clonotype. V usage is TRBV24-1 and J usage is TRBJ2-3, with D possibly being TRBD2 (5 bases). The V gene lost 3 bases and the J gene lost 3 bases, with 12 bases spanning the gap. Germline V CDR1 and CDR2: KGHDR, SFDVKD. The CDR3 is 15 amino acids. The DNA for the CDR3 is TGTGCCACCAGTGATCCGGGCCCGGGGACAGATACGCAGTATTTT. Its translation: CATSDPGPGTDTQYF.